This T cell receptor beta chain originates from a study of CD8+CD57+ T cells in acquired aplastic anemia. Previously, flow cytometry had revealed CD8+CD57+ cell expansion in the patients chosen for sequencing. It was genomic DNA that served as the template for profiling TCR beta VDJ and CDR3. TCRdb recomputed calls from the reads with MiXCR, one row per CDR3 protein. The sample lists about half a million distinct CDR3 sequences; 25% to 40% were seen once. V lost 7 bases and J 3 bases, leaving 4 bases between the germline ends. CDR1 is SGHTA, CDR2 FQGNSA, per germline. The CDR3 loop spans 12 amino acids.

The clonotype originates from a human donor with aplastic anemia. Input material: sorted CD4+, CD8+, or CD8+CD57+ T cells (not recorded which) from PBMCs. V usage is TRBV7-2 and J usage is TRBJ1-6; D remains ambiguous. The CDR3: CASTLYNSPLHF. In nucleotides, the CDR3 is TGTGCCAGCACTCTCTATAATTCACCCCTCCACTTT.